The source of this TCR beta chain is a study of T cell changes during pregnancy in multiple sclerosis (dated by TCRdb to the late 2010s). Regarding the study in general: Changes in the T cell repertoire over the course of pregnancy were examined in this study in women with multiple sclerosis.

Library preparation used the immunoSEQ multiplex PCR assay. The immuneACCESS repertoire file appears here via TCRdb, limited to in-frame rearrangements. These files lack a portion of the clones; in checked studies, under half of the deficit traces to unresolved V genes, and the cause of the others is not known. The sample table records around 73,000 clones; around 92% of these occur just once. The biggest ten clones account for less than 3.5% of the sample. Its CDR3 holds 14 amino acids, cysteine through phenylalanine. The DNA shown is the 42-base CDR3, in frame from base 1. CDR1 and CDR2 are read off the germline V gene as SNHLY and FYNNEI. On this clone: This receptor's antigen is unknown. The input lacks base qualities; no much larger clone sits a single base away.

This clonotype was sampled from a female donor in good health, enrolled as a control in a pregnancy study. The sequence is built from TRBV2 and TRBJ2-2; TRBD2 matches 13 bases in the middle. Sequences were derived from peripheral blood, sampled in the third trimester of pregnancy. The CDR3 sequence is CGIRLAGGTGELFF. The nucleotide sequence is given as TGTGGGATCCGACTAGCGGGGGGTACCGGGGAGCTGTTTTTT.